Here is one T cell receptor beta chain with its context. Its specificity is unknown. The data derive from a study of T cell responses to AZD1222 COVID-19 vaccine. Study results and caveats: Repertoire sampling occurred only after the peak T cell response.

The CDR3 consists of 16 residues. After removal of 1 base from V and 8 bases from J, the junction contained 9 bases not matched to a gene. Germline CDR1 is KGHSH and CDR2 is LQKENI. TCRdb's table, derived via immunoSEQ multiplex PCR, lists solely in-frame clones and lacks some. There are around 80,000 clones in the sample; 88% occur only once, and roughly 10% lies in the top ten. The chain combines TRBV18 with TRBJ2-2; TRBD2 agrees at 8 bases. The receptor was derived from an adult in good health. This specimen consisted of peripheral blood, obtained on day 0 of AZD1222 vaccination. CDR3 nucleotides: TGTGCCAGCTCACCACGACTAGCGTCCGCATCAGGGGAGCTGTTTTTT. Encoded protein: CASSPRLASASGELFF.